The 18 T cell receptor beta chains listed next were all sequenced from one sample in a study of cytomegalovirus exposure and HLA in healthy donors. Both 60 Vbeta primers and 13 Jbeta primers went into the PCR. The data were produced by immunoSEQ multiplex PCR, yet TCRdb's version contains in-frame clones alone and is incomplete. Here the sample spans approximately 220,000 clones, about four fifths being singletons. The sequenced material came from PBMCs. These receptors originate from a man between 35 and 55 years old in good health and CMV-seropositive.

The chain uses TRBV5-1 and TRBJ2-1; 7 nucleotides match TRBD1. The V segment lost 5 bases and the J segment 6 bases; nucleotides outside the gene matches: 5. Germline CDR1 is SGHRS and CDR2 is YFSETQ. The CDR3 spans 13 residues. CDR3: CASRTTGSNEQFF. The CDR3 DNA reads as TGCGCCAGCAGGACGACAGGGAGCAATGAGCAGTTCTTC.

The V and J genes are TRBV29-1 and TRBJ2-6, with a possible D match to TRBD2 (6 bases). Germline CDR1 is SQVTM and CDR2 is ANQGSEA. This CDR3 contains 15 residues. V lost 4 bases and J lost 0, with 10 bases in between. The CDR3 DNA is TGCAGCGTTGGGGGACTGGCCTCTGGGGCCAACGTCCTGACTTTC. Its protein product is CSVGGLASGANVLTF.

This sequence joins TRBV15 and TRBJ2-1, with 10 nucleotides matching TRBD2. The CDR3 has 18 amino acids. Germline V gives CDR1 LNHNV, CDR2 YYDKDF (reference sequence). Trimming cost V 4 bases and J 3 bases; bases outside gene matches: 12. The CDR3, as DNA: TGTGCCACCAGCAACAAAGGGACAAGGACTAGCGGCTACAATGAGCAGTTCTTC. Translation gives CATSNKGTRTSGYNEQFF.

This clone was found a few times. The chain links TRBV7-2 to TRBJ1-6; tentatively, D is TRBD1 (5 bases). The CDR3 contains 14 residues. The V end lost 5 bases, the J end lost 7 bases, and 12 bases lay between the germline ends. Germline V lookup: CDR1 SGHTA, CDR2 FQGNSA. The CDR3, as DNA: TGTGCCAGCAGCCTAATGGGGGGAAATTCACCCCTCCACTTT. This encodes CASSLMGGNSPLHF.

The genes are TRBV2 and TRBJ2-5, with a tentative D call TRBD1 (5 bases). The CDR3 spans 12 residues. Germline V CDR1 and CDR2: SNHLY, FYNNEI. Trimming took off 6 bases at V and 0 bases at J, with 5 bases between the two ends. CDR3 bases: TGTGCCAGCAGACAGGACCAAGAGACCCAGTACTTC. Protein sequence: CASRQDQETQYF.

The chain links TRBV11-2 to TRBJ2-1; 10 bases are shared with TRBD2. Germline loops: CDR1 SGHAT, CDR2 FQNNGV. The CDR3 extends over 15 amino acids. J lost 6 bases, V lost 4 bases, and 6 bases had no gene match. The CDR3 sequence: CASSSLAGSTNEQFF. In DNA form, the CDR3 reads TGTGCCAGCAGCTCACTAGCGGGAAGTACCAATGAGCAGTTCTTC.

This chain connects TRBV2 to TRBJ2-3; 9 bases align to TRBD2. The CDR3 is 18 residues long. V lost 5 bases to trimming and J lost 0 bases; unmatched junction nucleotides: 12. Germline values: CDR1 SNHLY, CDR2 FYNNEI. As DNA, the CDR3 is TGTGCCAGCAGTCGCCAGCCCTTACTAGCGGGCAGCACAGATACGCAGTATTTT. Protein sequence: CASSRQPLLAGSTDTQYF.

V usage is TRBV7-2 and J usage is TRBJ1-1; D perhaps matches TRBD1 (5 bases). The CDR3 is made up of 13 amino acids. CDR1 SGHTA and CDR2 FQGNSA come from the germline V gene. The V gene lost 4 bases and the J gene lost 8 bases, with 14 bases spanning the gap. For the CDR3, the DNA is TGTGCCAGCAGCTCTACAGGAGTATCGGAAGCTTTCTTT. Its protein product is CASSSTGVSEAFF.

The V call is TRBV10-1, the J call TRBJ1-5, with 7 bases matching TRBD1. The CDR3 runs to 13 residues. V lost 6 bases, J lost 3 bases, and 2 bases stayed unmatched. Looked up from germline, CDR1 is WNHNN and CDR2 is SYGVQD (reference sequence). The DNA for the CDR3 is TGCGCCAGCAGCACAGGGGACAATCAGCCCCAGCATTTT. It translates to CASSTGDNQPQHF.

V gene TRBV5-5 combines with J gene TRBJ2-3; 8 nucleotides line up with TRBD2. The CDR3 contains 14 residues. CDR1 is SGHKS and CDR2 is YYEKEE in the germline V gene (reference sequence). The J segment lost 1 base and the V segment lost 2 bases, leaving 0 bases of the junction unmatched. The CDR3 sequence is CASSLLAGTDTQYF. CDR3 DNA: TGTGCCAGCAGCTTACTAGCGGGCACAGATACGCAGTATTTT. Using reference TRBV5-5 and TRBJ2-3 for the parts outside the CDR3, the full variable domain is DAGVTQSPTHLIKTRGQQVTLRCSPISGHKSVSWYQQVLGQGPQFIFQYYEKEERGRGNFPDRFSARQFPNYSSELNVNALLLGDSALYLCASSLLAGTDTQYFGPGTRLTVL.

This sequence joins TRBV7-9 and TRBJ1-2, with TRBD1 matching 11 bases. There are 14 residues in the CDR3. CDR1 is SEHNR, CDR2 FQNEAQ, per germline (reference sequence). The ends lost 5 bases at V and 6 bases at J; junction bases unmatched: 5. CDR3 loop: CASSGQGARDGYTF. CDR3 nucleotide sequence: TGTGCCAGCAGCGGACAGGGGGCGCGAGATGGCTACACCTTC.

This clone was found a few times. This rearrangement joins TRBV27 to TRBJ2-4; unclear D gene. Trimming removed 6 bases from V and 0 bases from J, with 15 bases in between. The germline V gene has CDR1 MNHEY and CDR2 SMNVEV (reference sequence). The CDR3 length is 16 residues. CDR3 sequence reads: CASSPRHLLAKNIQYF. CDR3 in DNA: TGTGCCAGCAGCCCAAGACATCTACTAGCCAAAAACATTCAGTACTTC.

The chain is built from TRBV11-2 and TRBJ1-4, with D possibly being TRBD1 (6 bases). V was cut by 2 bases and J by 8 bases, with 15 bases left in between. The CDR3 covers 15 residues. Germline CDR1 is SGHAT and CDR2 is FQNNGV. The CDR3 loop reads CASSLTGHLGEKLFF. DNA of the CDR3: TGTGCCAGCAGCTTAACGGGACACTTGGGAGAAAAACTGTTTTTT. The full variable domain, completed using reference TRBV11-2 and TRBJ1-4, is EAGVAQSPRYKIIEKRQSVAFWCNPISGHATLYWYQQILGQGPKLLIQFQNNGVVDDSQLPKDRFSAERLKGVDSTLKIQPAKLEDSAVYLCASSLTGHLGEKLFFGSGTQLSVL.

The V gene is TRBV27, the J gene TRBJ1-2, with 8 positions matching TRBD1. The CDR3 sequence is 14 residues long. Germline trimming cut 3 bases from V and 3 bases from J; bases unmatched to any gene: 3. Germline V gene sequence: CDR1 MNHEY, CDR2 SMNVEV (reference sequence). Written as DNA, the CDR3 is TGTGCCAGCAGTTTCAGACAGGGGTACTATGGCTACACCTTC. Translated, it gives CASSFRQGYYGYTF.

J is TRBJ1-1 and V is TRBV29-1; tentatively, D is TRBD1 (6 bases). This CDR3 spans 13 amino acids. Germline V CDR1 and CDR2: SQVTM, ANQGSEA. Trimming removed 3 bases from V and 4 bases from J, with 12 bases in between. CDR3 protein: CSVDSIRGTEAFF. CDR3 in DNA: TGCAGCGTTGACTCAATCAGGGGCACTGAAGCTTTCTTT.

The chain combines TRBV30 with TRBJ1-2; D ambiguous. CDR1 and CDR2 (germline): GTSNPN, SVGIG (reference sequence). The CDR3 runs 13 residues. Trimming shortened V by 5 bases and J by 0 bases, and 10 bases separated the two germline ends. The CDR3 loop is CAWAKTSNYGYTF. DNA of the CDR3: TGTGCCTGGGCTAAAACCTCTAACTATGGCTACACCTTC.

This clone was counted between two and nine times. The V and J genes are TRBV7-6 and TRBJ2-1, with D possibly TRBD2 on 6 matching bases. This CDR3 is 13 amino acids long. Per the germline V gene, CDR1 is SGHVS and CDR2 is FNYEAQ. The ends were cut back, 3 bases at V and 7 bases at J, with 10 bases in the middle. The CDR3 reads CASSFAGKNEQFF. The CDR3 DNA follows: TGTGCCAGCAGCTTCGCGGGAAAGAATGAGCAGTTCTTC.

There are a few counts of this clone. The chain has TRBV5-6 and TRBJ2-7, with D possibly matching TRBD1 (5 bases). CDR3 length equals 12 residues. Germline values: CDR1 SGHDT, CDR2 YYEEEE. V dropped 4 bases and J dropped 9 bases, with 14 bases sitting between them. CDR3 nucleotide sequence: TGTGCCAGCAGCACTGGGGCCTCCGGGCAGTACGTC. This translates into CASSTGASGQYV.